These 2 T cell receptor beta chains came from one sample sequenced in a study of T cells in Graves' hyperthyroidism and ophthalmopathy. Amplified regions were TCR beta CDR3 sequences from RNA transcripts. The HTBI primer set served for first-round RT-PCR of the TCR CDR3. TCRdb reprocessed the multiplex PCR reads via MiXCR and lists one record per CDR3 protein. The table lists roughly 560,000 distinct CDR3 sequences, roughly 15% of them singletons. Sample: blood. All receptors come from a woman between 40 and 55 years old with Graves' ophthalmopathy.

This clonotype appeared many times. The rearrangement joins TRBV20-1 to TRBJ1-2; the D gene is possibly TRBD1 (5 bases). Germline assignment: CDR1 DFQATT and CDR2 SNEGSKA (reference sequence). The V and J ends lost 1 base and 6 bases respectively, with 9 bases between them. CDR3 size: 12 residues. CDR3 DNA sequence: TGCAGTGCTAGAGGGCAGGGAAATGGCTACACCTTC. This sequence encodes CSARGQGNGYTF.

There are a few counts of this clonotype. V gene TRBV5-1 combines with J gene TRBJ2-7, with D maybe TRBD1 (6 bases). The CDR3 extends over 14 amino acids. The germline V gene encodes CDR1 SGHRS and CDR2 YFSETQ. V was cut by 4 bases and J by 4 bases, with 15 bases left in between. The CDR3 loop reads CASSEQGQLYEQYF. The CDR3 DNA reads TGCGCCAGCAGCGAGCAAGGACAGCTATACGAGCAGTACTTC.